Reported below is one T cell receptor beta chain. Its antigen is not yet known. No quality values exist for individual bases; no much larger clone is one base distant. This record belongs to a study of long-term antiretroviral therapy in people with HIV (dated by TCRdb to 2021 to 2024). For the wider study: The earliest samples were collected about a decade before the 2015 WHO recommendation for immediate ART, when ART was typically delayed until CD4 counts fell. This retrospective serial study examined whether starting ART and sustained HIV suppression were associated with changes in the composition and diversity of the TRB repertoire in peripheral blood. From fewer than 35 adults with confirmed HIV infection, the cohort provided approximately 190 cryopreserved PBMC samples, gathered serially across a mean of about six years (range 1-12). About 35% of the 30 participants with HIV were female. No cross-contamination during QIAcube processing was shown when test extractions of a monoclonal T-cell line were performed alongside roughly 30 polyclonal samples. Points the paper makes about the study in general: The samples span the years 2004 to 2017, and the ART regimens used at that time may not be as effective as current regimens. Because PBMC availability was limited, only the TCR beta chain was sequenced, with no alpha chain pairing. Inferences about post-ART repertoire changes are limited because no data were available on ART adherence, viral resistance or therapy changes. Expanded TRB clones identified before ART initiation dominated the repertoire across all time points, though the dominance fluctuated and decreased in many PLHIV after ART. Unsorted PBMC were profiled instead of sorted CD4+ and CD8+ T cells because pre-ART samples had limited cell numbers. Narrower CDR3 length ranges were observed in HIV repertoires than in controls, and an antigen-experienced repertoire with only a slight naive shift after ART was suggested by the network structure. Starting ART was linked to a significant rise in TRB diversity, yet even with long-term ART the diversity remained significantly lower than in transplant donor controls.

The immunoSEQ hsTCRB v3.0 assay was used at survey level resolution to sequence the TRB variable region. The targeted TRB sequencing depth was about 35,000-55,000 T-cell genomes per sample. TRB libraries were pooled and sequenced on an Illumina MiSeq using a v3 150-cycle kit. Turning to the authors' computational methods: Repertoire analysis was performed in R inside a reproducible Nextflow workflow that covered QC, data transformation and analysis. LymphoSeq2, an R package for AIRR-Seq data exploration, was used to implement custom analyses. A handful of samples that produced fewer than 5000 total TRB sequences were removed, so 200 or so HIV repertoires were analyzed. Among the roughly 200 retained HIV repertoires, 59 were collected before ART initiation and approximately 130 after ART initiation. Each repertoire was downsampled to 5000 TRB nucleotide sequences, and summary statistics were averaged across 100 downsampling iterations. The analysis kept only TRB sequences whose CDR3 regions were at least seven amino acids long. Two measures captured diversity: a Shannon entropy-derived clonality score and the Gini coefficient. In the repertoire networks, any two of the top 5000 CDR3 amino acid sequences were connected whenever the two sequences differed by an edit distance of one. GLIPH2 predicted antigen specificity groups and MHC restriction for TRB CDR3 amino acid sequences. To flag known associations with CMV, EBV, HIV or tissue antigens, CDR3 amino acid sequences were compared against VDJdb and McPAS-TCR. Pre-ART, post-ART and control groups were compared with Wilcoxon signed-rank tests and Holm-Bonferroni correction. TCRdb re-hosts the immuneACCESS table, in-frame sequences only. Its copies lack some clones; in the studies checked, an unresolved V gene accounts for under half of them, and the cause for the rest is not known. That table gives V, J and clone size, and the DNA gave D and trimming. Here the sample has about 35,000 clones; around 94% occur a single time. 3.6% of the sample is taken by the ten largest.

Inclusion was restricted to participants for whom at least one PBMC sample before ART initiation and at least two post-ART samples were available. Every participant with HIV received treatment in the United States of America. Cryopreserved samples of about 0.95-10 million PBMC were thawed and washed before DNA extraction. At the time of the earliest PBMC sample, participants with HIV were aged between roughly 20 and 55 years. PBMC samples from each participant spanned 1-4 timepoints before ART initiation and 2-8 timepoints after ART initiation, with a median of 7 samples. For every participant, serial HIV viral load, CD4+ T-cell count, ART history and demographic data were obtained. Using a Qiagen kit on a QIAcube, genomic DNA was extracted from unsorted PBMC, with samples processed in batches of 12. V lost 2 bases and J lost 1 base; the stretch between them is 12 bases long. The CDR3 goes from the cysteine to the phenylalanine over 15 residues. CDR3 DNA is the only sequence kept; it has 45 bases, read in frame from the first base. CDR1 SEHNR and CDR2 FQNEAQ were looked up in the germline V gene (reference sequence).

Recombination joined TRBV7-9 with TRBJ2-7; no D gene call is confident. Specimen: unsorted PBMCs, collected 4.1 years after starting antiretroviral therapy. The sequence was obtained from a woman aged 45-65 years with HIV. The CDR3 reads as follows: CASSLFGTPSYEQYF. Here is the DNA: TGTGCCAGCAGCTTATTTGGCACGCCGTCCTACGAGCAGTACTTC.